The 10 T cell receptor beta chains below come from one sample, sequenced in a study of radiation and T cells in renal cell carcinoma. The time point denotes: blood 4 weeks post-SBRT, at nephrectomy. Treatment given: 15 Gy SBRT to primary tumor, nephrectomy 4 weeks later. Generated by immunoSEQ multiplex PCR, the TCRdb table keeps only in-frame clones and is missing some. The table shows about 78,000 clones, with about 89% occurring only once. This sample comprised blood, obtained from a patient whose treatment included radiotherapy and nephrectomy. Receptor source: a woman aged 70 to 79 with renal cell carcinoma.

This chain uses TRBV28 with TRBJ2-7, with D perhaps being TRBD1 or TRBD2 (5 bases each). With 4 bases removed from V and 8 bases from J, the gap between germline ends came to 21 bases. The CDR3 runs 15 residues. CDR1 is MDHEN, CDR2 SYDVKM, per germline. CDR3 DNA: TGTGCCAGCAGTTCTCCTATATTCAAACCGGGACAGCAGTACTTC. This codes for CASSSPIFKPGQQYF.

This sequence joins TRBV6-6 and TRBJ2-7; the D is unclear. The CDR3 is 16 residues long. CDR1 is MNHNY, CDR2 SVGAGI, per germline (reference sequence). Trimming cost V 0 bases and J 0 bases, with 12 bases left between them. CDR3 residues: CASSYSLDGGSYEQYF. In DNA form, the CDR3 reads TGTGCCAGCAGTTACTCGCTGGACGGTGGCTCCTACGAGCAGTACTTC.

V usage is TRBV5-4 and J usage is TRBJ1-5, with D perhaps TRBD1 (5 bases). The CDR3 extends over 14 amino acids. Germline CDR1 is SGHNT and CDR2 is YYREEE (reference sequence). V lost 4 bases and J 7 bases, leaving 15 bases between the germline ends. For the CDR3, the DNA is TGTGCCAGCAGCCGGCAAGGGGTGGACCAGCCCCAGCATTTT. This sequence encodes CASSRQGVDQPQHF.

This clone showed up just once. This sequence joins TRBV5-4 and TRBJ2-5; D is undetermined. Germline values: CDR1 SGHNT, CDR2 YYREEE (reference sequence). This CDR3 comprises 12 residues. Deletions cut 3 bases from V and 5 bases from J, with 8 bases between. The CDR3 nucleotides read TGTGCCAGCAGCTCGATGAGGGAGACCCAGTACTTC. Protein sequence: CASSSMRETQYF.

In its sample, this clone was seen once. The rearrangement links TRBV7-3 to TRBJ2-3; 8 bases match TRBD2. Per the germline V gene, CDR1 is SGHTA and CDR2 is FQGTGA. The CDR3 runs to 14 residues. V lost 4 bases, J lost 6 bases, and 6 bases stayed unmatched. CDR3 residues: CASSSTPSGDTQYF. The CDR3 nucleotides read TGTGCCAGCAGCTCGACTCCTAGCGGGGATACGCAGTATTTT.

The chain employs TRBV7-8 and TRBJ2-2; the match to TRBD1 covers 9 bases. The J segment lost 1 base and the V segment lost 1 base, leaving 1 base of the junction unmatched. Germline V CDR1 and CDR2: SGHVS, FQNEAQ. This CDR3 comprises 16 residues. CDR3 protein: CASSLDRGQNTGELFF. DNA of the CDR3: TGTGCCAGCAGCTTAGACAGGGGGCAGAACACCGGGGAGCTGTTTTTT.

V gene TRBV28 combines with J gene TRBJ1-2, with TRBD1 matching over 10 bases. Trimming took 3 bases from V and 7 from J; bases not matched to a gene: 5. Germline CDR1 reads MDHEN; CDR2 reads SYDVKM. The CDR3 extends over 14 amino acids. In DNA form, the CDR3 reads TGTGCCAGCAGTTTCGACAGGGGGCGACTTGGCTACACCTTC. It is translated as CASSFDRGRLGYTF.

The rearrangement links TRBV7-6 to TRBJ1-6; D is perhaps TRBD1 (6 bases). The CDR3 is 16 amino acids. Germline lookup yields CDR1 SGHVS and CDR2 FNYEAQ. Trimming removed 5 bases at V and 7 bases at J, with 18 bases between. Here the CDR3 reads CASSVSRGDGNSPLHF. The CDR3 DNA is TGTGCCAGCAGCGTTAGCAGGGGTGACGGAAATTCACCCCTCCACTTT.

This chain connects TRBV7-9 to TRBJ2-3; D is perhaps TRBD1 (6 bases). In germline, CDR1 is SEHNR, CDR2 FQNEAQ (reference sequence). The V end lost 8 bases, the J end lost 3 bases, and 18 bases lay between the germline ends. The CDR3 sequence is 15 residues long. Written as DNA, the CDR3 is TGTGCCAGCCAGGGGTTAGGGCAGGGGACAGATACGCAGTATTTT. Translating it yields CASQGLGQGTDTQYF. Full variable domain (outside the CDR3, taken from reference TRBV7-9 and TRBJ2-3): DTGVSQNPRHKITKRGQNVTFRCDPISEHNRLYWYRQTLGQGPEFLTYFQNEAQLEKSRLLSDRFSAERPKGSFSTLEIQRTEQGDSAMYLCASQGLGQGTDTQYFGPGTRLTVL.

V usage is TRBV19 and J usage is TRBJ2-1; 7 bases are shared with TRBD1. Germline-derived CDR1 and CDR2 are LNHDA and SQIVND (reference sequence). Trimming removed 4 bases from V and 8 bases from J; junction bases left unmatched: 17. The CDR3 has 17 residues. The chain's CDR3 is CASSRKQGPTLRDEQFF. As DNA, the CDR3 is TGTGCCAGTAGTAGAAAACAGGGGCCCACCCTAAGGGATGAGCAGTTCTTC.